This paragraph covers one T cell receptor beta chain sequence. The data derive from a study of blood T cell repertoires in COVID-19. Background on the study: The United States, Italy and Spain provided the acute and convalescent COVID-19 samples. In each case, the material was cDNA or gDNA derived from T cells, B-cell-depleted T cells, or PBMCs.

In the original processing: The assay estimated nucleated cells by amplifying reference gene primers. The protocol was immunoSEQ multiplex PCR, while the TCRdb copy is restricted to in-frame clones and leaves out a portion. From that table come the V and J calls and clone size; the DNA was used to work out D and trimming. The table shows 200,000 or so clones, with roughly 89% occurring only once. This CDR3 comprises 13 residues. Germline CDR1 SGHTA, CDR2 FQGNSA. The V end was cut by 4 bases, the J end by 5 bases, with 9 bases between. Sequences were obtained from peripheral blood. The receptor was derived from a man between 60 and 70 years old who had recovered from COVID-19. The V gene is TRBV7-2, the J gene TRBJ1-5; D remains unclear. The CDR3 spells CASSSALYQPQHF. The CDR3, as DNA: TGTGCCAGCAGCTCAGCCCTCTATCAGCCCCAGCATTTT.